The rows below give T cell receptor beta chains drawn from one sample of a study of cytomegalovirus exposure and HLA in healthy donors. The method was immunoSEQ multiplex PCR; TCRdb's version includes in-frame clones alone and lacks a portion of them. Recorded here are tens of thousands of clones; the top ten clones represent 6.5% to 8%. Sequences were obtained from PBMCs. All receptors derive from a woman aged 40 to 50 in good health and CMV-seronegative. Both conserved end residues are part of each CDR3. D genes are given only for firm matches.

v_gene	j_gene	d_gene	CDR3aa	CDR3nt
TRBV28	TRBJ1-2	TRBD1	CASSPLDRGMYGYTF	TGTGCCAGCAGTCCTTTAGACAGGGGGATGTATGGCTACACCTTC
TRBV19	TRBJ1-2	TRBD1	CASSRSGTGDYGYTF	TGTGCCAGTAGCCGATCCGGGACAGGCGACTATGGCTACACCTTC
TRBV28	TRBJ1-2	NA	CASSVQATRGYGYTF	TGTGCCAGCAGTGTTCAAGCCACTCGGGGCTATGGCTACACCTTC
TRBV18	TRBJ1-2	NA	CASSPRRQEYGYTF	TGTGCCAGCTCACCAAGGCGACAGGAGTATGGCTACACCTTC
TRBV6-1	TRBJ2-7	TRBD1	CASSERQGRSYEQYF	TGTGCCAGCAGTGAAAGACAGGGGAGGTCCTACGAGCAGTACTTC
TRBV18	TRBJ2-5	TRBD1	CASSPTNRGPQETQYF	TGTGCCAGCTCACCAACAAACAGGGGGCCTCAAGAGACCCAGTACTTC
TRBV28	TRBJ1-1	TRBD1	CAISKGARGTEAFF	TGTGCCATCTCAAAGGGGGCGCGGGGCACTGAAGCTTTCTTT
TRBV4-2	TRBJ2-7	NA	CASSPKRTNQTSYEQYF	TGTGCCAGCAGCCCAAAACGGACTAACCAAACCTCCTACGAGCAGTACTTC
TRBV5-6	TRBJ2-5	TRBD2	CASRFSGTSGKETQYF	TGTGCCAGCAGATTCTCGGGGACTAGCGGCAAAGAGACCCAGTACTTC
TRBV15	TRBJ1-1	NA	CATSPRQVDIAEAFF	TGTGCCACCAGCCCCCGACAGGTCGATATAGCCGAAGCTTTCTTT
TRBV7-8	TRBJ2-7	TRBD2	CASSSMTSGGAYEQYF	TGTGCCAGCAGCTCTATGACTAGCGGGGGGGCCTACGAGCAGTACTTC
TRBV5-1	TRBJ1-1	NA	CASSLVSGSPEAFF	TGCGCCAGCAGCTTGGTTAGCGGCAGCCCTGAAGCTTTCTTT
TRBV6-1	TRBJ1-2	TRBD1	CATTLGQGAEGYTF	TGTGCCACCACCCTGGGACAGGGAGCAGAAGGCTACACCTTC
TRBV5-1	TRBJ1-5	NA	CASSLGTVNQPQHF	TGCGCCAGCAGCTTGGGGACAGTGAATCAGCCCCAGCATTTT
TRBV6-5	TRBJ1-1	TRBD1	CASSYRQGEAFF	TGTGCCAGCAGTTACCGACAGGGTGAAGCTTTCTTT
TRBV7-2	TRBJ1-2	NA	CASSTTGTQANYGYTF	TGTGCCAGCAGCACTACTGGGACACAAGCTAACTATGGCTACACCTTC
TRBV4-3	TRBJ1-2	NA	CASSQDIEQGGYF	TGCGCCAGCAGCCAAGATATTGAACAGGGCGGTTACTTC
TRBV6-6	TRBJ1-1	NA	CASSLRGANTEAFF	TGTGCCAGCAGTCTTCGGGGGGCTAACACTGAAGCTTTCTTT
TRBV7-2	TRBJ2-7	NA	CASSLGPLLGDEQYF	TGTGCCAGCAGCTTAGGCCCTCTCCTTGGAGACGAGCAGTACTTC
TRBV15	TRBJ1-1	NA	CATSSRGIEAFF	TGTGCCACCAGCAGTAGGGGAATCGAAGCTTTCTTT
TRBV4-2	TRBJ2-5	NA	CASSQALAPQETQYF	TGTGCCAGCAGCCAAGCGCTAGCCCCCCAGGAGACCCAGTACTTC
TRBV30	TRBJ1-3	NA	CAWSVGGSGNTIYF	TGTGCCTGGAGTGTCGGCGGGTCTGGAAACACCATATATTTT
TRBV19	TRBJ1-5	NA	CASSMRGMAGNQPQHF	TGTGCCAGTAGTATGCGGGGAATGGCCGGCAATCAGCCCCAGCATTTT
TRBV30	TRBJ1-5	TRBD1	CAWRHTGANQPQHF	TGTGCCTGGAGGCATACAGGGGCCAATCAGCCCCAGCATTTT
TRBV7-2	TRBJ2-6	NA	CASSRTASGANVLTF	TGTGCCAGCAGCAGGACAGCTTCTGGGGCCAACGTCCTGACTTTC
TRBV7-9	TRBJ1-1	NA	CASRRGGGGTNTEAFF	TGTGCCAGCAGGCGGGGAGGGGGGGGGACGAACACTGAAGCTTTCTTT
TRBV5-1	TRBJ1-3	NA	CASSWAGKTSSGNTIYF	TGCGCCAGCAGCTGGGCGGGGAAGACCTCCTCTGGAAACACCATATATTTT
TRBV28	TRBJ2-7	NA	CASRPPGWGEQYF	TGTGCCAGCAGACCTCCAGGGTGGGGCGAGCAGTACTTC
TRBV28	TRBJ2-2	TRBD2	CASSYLRLASAGELFF	TGTGCCAGCAGTTATTTAAGACTAGCGTCGGCCGGGGAGCTGTTTTTT
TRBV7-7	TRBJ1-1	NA	CASSEDLNTEAFF	TGTGCCAGCAGCGAAGACTTGAACACTGAAGCTTTCTTT
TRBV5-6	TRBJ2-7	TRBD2	CASSLGLAGDEQYF	TGTGCCAGCAGCTTGGGGTTAGCGGGGGACGAGCAGTACTTC
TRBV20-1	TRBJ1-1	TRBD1	CSAGTGGEAFF	TGCAGTGCTGGGACAGGGGGTGAAGCTTTCTTT
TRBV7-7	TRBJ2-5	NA	CASSLSEQETQYF	TGTGCCAGCAGCTTAAGCGAACAAGAGACCCAGTACTTC
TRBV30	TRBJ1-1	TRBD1	CAWSPGQGSWNTEAFF	TGTGCCTGGAGTCCGGGACAGGGTTCCTGGAACACTGAAGCTTTCTTT
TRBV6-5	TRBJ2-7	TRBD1	CASSYQQGADEQYF	TGTGCCAGCAGTTACCAACAGGGGGCGGACGAGCAGTACTTC
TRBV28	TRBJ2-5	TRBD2	CASNSPGGFQETQYF	TGTGCCAGCAATTCCCCGGGGGGGTTTCAAGAGACCCAGTACTTC